The rows below give T cell receptor beta chains drawn from one sample of a study of cytomegalovirus exposure and HLA in healthy donors. Produced via immunoSEQ multiplex PCR; TCRdb's table is partial and in-frame only. The table shows more than 95,000 clones, with 65% to 85% occurring only once. Specimen: PBMCs. These receptors originate from a man aged 18 to 30 in good health and CMV-seropositive. CDR3s leave out the opening cysteine and the closing phenylalanine or tryptophan. The order of the fields is V gene, CDR3 protein.

TRBV10-1 | ASSAIPAVQNTEAF
TRBV6-5 | ATGRSRDYEQY
TRBV2 | ASSHEGVSEQY
TRBV29-1 | SVERGRVTEAF
TRBV18 | ASSRHGLLDFYEQY
TRBV5-1 | ASSLPPSGLAIRTQY
TRBV7-2 | ASSPRQGAYEQY
TRBV4-3 | ASSLGGGAGNTIY
TRBV5-6 | ASSYGTDYGYT
TRBV19 | ASRNQRDTQY
TRBV5-1 | ASSLVLYSNYGYT
TRBV30 | AWSPIRTGGIGPQH
TRBV7-2 | ASSLDYTGELF
TRBV27 | ASSLNRGHEQF
TRBV6-1 | ATRTGTNQPQH
TRBV10-2 | ASSWDSRDQPQH
TRBV4-1 | ASSQAAAGRGHLVTQY
TRBV19 | ASSRDRARSGNTIY
TRBV7-2 | ASSPTGSSTDTQY
TRBV2 | ASSEVSSYEQY
TRBV11-2 | ASSTRREDGYT
TRBV5-1 | ASSLSVGRAFSPETQY
TRBV2 | ASSGQTPIEAF
TRBV10-3 | AISGTSDYEQY
TRBV6-5 | ASRVAGTRTDTQY
TRBV19 | ASSIGRGSANTGELF
TRBV12-5 | ASGASQPQH
TRBV7-9 | ASSPQGAHTDTQY
TRBV11-3 | ASSLSGTGELF
TRBV5-6 | ASSGGFNTEAF
TRBV4-1 | ASSQAEFYEQY
TRBV21-1 | ASSKVWTSATETQY
TRBV7-9 | ASSFTGTQY
TRBV10-3 | AISESRGPGELF
TRBV19 | ASSSRPTLLNNEQF
TRBV19 | ASSIGVNSYGQY
TRBV6-5 | ASSTRQNQPQH
TRBV7-9 | ASSLTTGGTIKLF
TRBV18 | ASSPLPGQSSGNTIY
TRBV7-7 | ASSRTGVITDTQY
TRBV21-1 | ASSKCLGSTDTQY
TRBV15 | ATSRDGIWVDNHYT
TRBV19 | ASSIIPSISTDTQY
TRBV5-4 | ASSLPPTTGFDGELF
TRBV19 | ASSTGVLETQY
TRBV29-1 | SVQRRREKAETQY
TRBV6-5 | ASRVDNRVSQPQH
TRBV5-4 | ASSWTGDPNEQY
TRBV2 | ASSEGTITDTQY
TRBV19 | ASRPAVMNTEAF
TRBV6-5 | ASSPGTSDTGELF